The clone carrying this T cell receptor (beta chain) was seen a few times. Its target is unknown. Trimming removed 1 base at V and 2 bases at J, with 7 bases between. There are 14 residues in the CDR3. The germline V gene encodes CDR1 SGHVS and CDR2 FNYEAQ. The data are from a study of T-cell reconstitution after alpha-beta-depleted transplantation in children. General observations from the study: Some patients' high day-60 TCRbeta diversity was attributed to recipient cells surviving conditioning. Newly generated T cells supplied most T-cell counts and diversity one year post-transplant. About two months after transplant, alpha-beta T cells reportedly came from several hundred expanded graft clones.

Using unique molecular identifiers, the investigators prepared the TCRbeta library. TCRdb processed the PCR reads anew with MiXCR; each CDR3 protein has one entry. The table shows 780,000 or so distinct CDR3 sequences, with roughly 15% occurring only once. The sample in question was PBMCs, mostly from graft donor cells, obtained 360 days after TCRalphabeta/CD19-depleted stem cell transplant. The receptor was isolated from a male patient younger than 18 who had a stem cell transplant for acute lymphoblastic leukemia, so the T cells may come from the graft donor. This chain uses TRBV7-6 with TRBJ2-3; D remains unclear. CDR3: CASSLGAYTDTQYF. CDR3 coding DNA: TGTGCCAGCAGCTTAGGTGCCTACACAGATACGCAGTATTTT.